This T cell receptor (beta chain) is drawn from a study of blood T cell repertoires in COVID-19 (TCRdb year 2020). Looking at the study overall: Collaborator samples came from the United States, Italy and Spain and covered acute and convalescent phases of COVID-19. The prospective study material was composed of cDNA or gDNA derived from T cells, B-cell-depleted T cells, or PBMCs. Deeply sampled blood TCRbeta repertoires from subjects exposed to, actively infected with, or recovered from COVID-19 were included in the dataset. The repertoires were released in a freely available public database meant as a resource for research on the immune response to SARS-CoV-2. Samples came from the ongoing ImmuneRACE study (first 160 participants) plus 1,254 subjects from 6 global collaborators. Nearly every sample came with metadata listing a de-identified subject ID, COVID-19 status, age in years and sex. Where available, HLA class I and class II types were taken from metadata supplied by the sample provider and were not determined by assay-based typing.

About this clone: It lacks a known antigen. Base qualities are not recorded, but no much larger clone differs from it by a single base.

What the authors observed across the whole study: Clinical and demographic metadata were provided uncurated, with the amount varying by source and participant.

TCRbeta CDR3 regions were amplified from genomic DNA by means of the immunoSEQ Assay, a bias-controlled multiplex PCR. Processing in the source paper ran as follows. Within the assay, amplification of reference gene primers was used to estimate how many nucleated cells each sample contained. Sequence reads were collapsed and filtered to measure the absolute abundance of every unique TCRbeta CDR3 rearrangement. For each sample, productive Simpson clonality was calculated as the square root of Simpson's diversity index over productive rearrangements. TCRdb re-hosts the immuneACCESS table, in-frame sequences only. Its copies lack some clones; in the studies checked, an unresolved V gene accounts for under half of them, and the cause for the rest is not known. That table gives V, J and clone size, and the DNA gave D and trimming. For this sample the table gives approximately 200,000 clones, of which under 90% were detected only once. The ten biggest clones cover under 2% of the sample.

Participants in the prospective study were aged about 18 to 95 years, lived in more than 20 United States geographic areas, and enrolled through a virtual design. Cohort assignment in the prospective study relied on participant-reported clinical history from a screening survey and a study questionnaire. Recovered participants in ImmuneRACE Cohort 3 were defined by two consecutive negative NP/OP PCR tests, clearance by a healthcare professional, or resolution of symptoms. Each participant in the prospective study had whole blood, serum and a nasopharyngeal or oropharyngeal swab collected by mobile phlebotomists. Participants in the prospective study had the option to provide additional blood draws and questionnaires over a 2-month period. Before DNA extraction, prospective study blood samples were shipped either frozen or at room temperature. This TCR derives from a man between 60 and 75 years old who had recovered from COVID-19. The sequencing sample was made of PBMCs or T cells enriched from blood (not recorded which).

CDR3 reads: CASSQCSPGCEQYF. The nucleotide sequence reads TGTGCCAGCAGCCAATGTAGTCCGGGATGCGAGCAGTACTTC. The rearrangement joined TRBV14 to TRBJ2-7; the D gene is perhaps TRBD2, from 5 matching bases. The CDR3 measures 14 amino acids from cysteine to phenylalanine. The read is trimmed to its CDR3 DNA, 42 bases read in frame from base 1. At the junction V is shortened by 2 bases and J by 6 bases, with 14 bases in between. CDR1 and CDR2 (SGHDN, FVKESK) derive from the germline V gene.